This T cell receptor beta chain was captured in a study of cytomegalovirus exposure and HLA in healthy donors. General study points: The classifier reportedly diagnosed cytomegalovirus status with high specificity and sensitivity. Among TCR beta chains, those listed as cytomegalovirus-associated numbered more than 150. The CMV antigen specificity of three CMV-associated chains was confirmed through in vitro analysis.

The data were produced by immunoSEQ multiplex PCR, yet TCRdb's version contains in-frame clones alone and is incomplete. The profile shows approximately 210,000 clones, almost 90% of them singletons. Comments on this clone: The antigen is not known.

Sequencing used PBMCs. The clonotype was recovered from a woman aged 18 to 35 in good health and CMV-seronegative.

The CDR3 sequence is CASSLTGKTEAFF. CDR3 nucleotide sequence: TGTGCCAGCAGCTTAACAGGGAAGACTGAAGCTTTCTTT. The V call is TRBV7-9, the J call TRBJ1-1; perhaps TRBD1 as D (6 bases). This CDR3 is built from 13 residues. V was clipped by 2 bases and J by 5 bases, with 9 bases between them. Germline V CDR1 and CDR2: SEHNR, FQNEAQ (reference sequence). Combining the CDR3 with reference TRBV7-9 and TRBJ1-1 gives the whole variable domain DTGVSQNPRHKITKRGQNVTFRCDPISEHNRLYWYRQTLGQGPEFLTYFQNEAQLEKSRLLSDRFSAERPKGSFSTLEIQRTEQGDSAMYLCASSLTGKTEAFFGQGTRLTVV.